This passage covers 19 T cell receptor beta chains from one sample sequenced in a study of cytomegalovirus exposure and HLA in healthy donors. Primers for the PCR totalled 60 Vbeta and 13 Jbeta. TCRdb's table, derived via immunoSEQ multiplex PCR, lists solely in-frame clones and lacks some. Here the sample spans about 190,000 clones, 81% being singletons. Sequencing input: PBMCs. The receptors were sampled from a woman aged 18-30 years in good health and CMV-seropositive.

This clone has a handful of counts. This chain links TRBV27 with TRBJ1-2; tentative D call: TRBD1 (6 bases). This CDR3 has 14 residues. Germline CDR1 and CDR2: MNHEY and SMNVEV (reference sequence). Trimming left V 5 bases short and J 6 bases short, with 16 bases between. CDR3 protein: CASSPGQRGHGYTF. As DNA, the CDR3 is TGTGCCAGCAGTCCCGGACAGAGAGGCCATGGCTACACCTTC.

The chain links TRBV5-1 to TRBJ2-7; 10 bases match TRBD1. Per the germline V gene, CDR1 is SGHRS and CDR2 is YFSETQ. This CDR3 is 17 amino acids long. Unmatched junction bases numbered 14, after V lost 4 bases and J lost 4 bases. In nucleotides, the CDR3 is TGCGCCAGCAGCCTAGGAACTGGACAGGGGGTAGGGTACGAGCAGTACTTC. It is translated as CASSLGTGQGVGYEQYF.

This clone appeared a single time. The genes are TRBV30 and TRBJ1-3; TRBD1 is a possible D gene (6 bases). There are 16 residues in the CDR3. V was pared by 2 bases and J by 0 bases, with 14 bases between. The germline V gene encodes CDR1 GTSNPN and CDR2 SVGIG (reference sequence). The CDR3 region has the DNA TGTGCCTGGAGTTTCCCCGACAGGTACTCTGGAAACACCATATATTTT. Its protein product is CAWSFPDRYSGNTIYF. The full variable domain, its missing parts supplied by reference TRBV30 and TRBJ1-3, is SQTIHQWPATLVQPVGSPLSLECTVEGTSNPNLYWYRQAAGRGLQLLFYSVGIGQISSEVPQNLSASRPQDRQFILSSKKLLLSDSGFYLCAWSFPDRYSGNTIYFGEGSWLTVV.

The chain employs TRBV7-3 and TRBJ1-3; D is possibly TRBD1 (5 bases). Germline CDR1 reads SGHTA; CDR2 reads FQGTGA. V was trimmed by 1 base and J by 4 bases, leaving 11 bases between them. CDR3 length equals 15 residues. For the CDR3, the DNA is TGTGCCAGCAGCTTAATGGCAGGGCACGGAAACACCATATATTTT. This gives the protein CASSLMAGHGNTIYF.

As regards this clone: One end of the junction varies from germline; a read error may be responsible. The CDR3 bases are TGCGCCAGCAGCCCTGATGGGACATTTGGCTCTGGGGCCAACGGCCTGACTTTC. Translation: CASSPDGTFGSGANGLTF. The chain is built from TRBV4-3 and TRBJ2-6, with D possibly being TRBD1 (6 bases). The germline CDR1 and CDR2 sequences are LGHNA and YSLEER. The CDR3 contains 18 residues.

The chain combines TRBV27 with TRBJ2-2; D is perhaps TRBD2 (7 bases). CDR3 length: 17 residues. The germline V gene has CDR1 MNHEY and CDR2 SMNVEV (reference sequence). Trimming removed 0 bases from V and 9 bases from J, with 20 bases in between. The DNA for the CDR3 is TGTGCCAGCAGTTTATCGGGGGGGCCCGCGCCCGTCCGGGAGCTGTTTTTT. Protein: CASSLSGGPAPVRELFF.

This clone was seen more than once but under ten times. J is TRBJ1-2 and V is TRBV7-9; tentatively, D is TRBD1 (5 bases). The CDR3 covers 15 residues. V gave up 4 bases and J gave up 2 bases, with 14 bases separating them. Germline-derived CDR1 and CDR2 are SEHNR and FQNEAQ (reference sequence). The CDR3 DNA follows: TGTGCCAGCAGCTCCGGGGCGGGATTAAACTATGGCTACACCTTC. This codes for CASSSGAGLNYGYTF.

This chain joins TRBV5-3 and TRBJ2-1; TRBD1 matches at 9 bases. TRBV5-3 carries the ORF label, with uncertain function. V was clipped by 5 bases and J by 9 bases; unmatched bases: 9. The CDR3 has 14 amino acids. CDR3 amino acids: CARSSGTGSCEQFF. The DNA for the CDR3 is TGTGCCAGAAGTTCCGGGACAGGGTCTTGTGAGCAGTTCTTC.

This chain links TRBV7-9 with TRBJ1-2, with no clear D. The CDR3 totals 14 residues. Germline lookup yields CDR1 SEHNR and CDR2 FQNEAQ (reference sequence). The V end lost 11 bases, the J end lost 4 bases, and 20 bases lay between the germline ends. In DNA, the CDR3 is TGTGCCGGTAATCTAAGAAACGAGGCCTATGGCTACACCTTC. Translating gives CAGNLRNEAYGYTF.

This clone was observed a few times. This sequence joins TRBV5-4 and TRBJ2-2, with 11 nucleotides matching TRBD2. With V trimmed by 4 bases and J by 3 bases, 2 bases remained unmatched. There are 15 residues in the CDR3. CDR1 and CDR2 from the germline V gene are SGHNT and YYREEE (reference sequence). CDR3 loop: CASSQLAGDTGELFF. Written as DNA, the CDR3 is TGTGCCAGCAGCCAACTAGCGGGGGACACCGGGGAGCTGTTTTTT.

The chain recombines TRBV19 with TRBJ1-1, with TRBD1 matching over 11 bases. Looked up from germline, CDR1 is LNHDA and CDR2 is SQIVND (reference sequence). CDR3 size: 15 residues. Trimming removed 6 bases from V and 5 bases from J; junction bases left unmatched: 8. The CDR3 protein is CASRLGTGGGTEAFF. The CDR3 DNA follows: TGTGCCAGTAGATTGGGGACAGGGGGAGGTACTGAAGCTTTCTTT.

This clone has a single count. This chain joins TRBV21-1 and TRBJ1-4. TRBV21-1 is a listed pseudogene. This CDR3 has 10 amino acids. In nucleotides, the CDR3 is TGTGCCAGCAGCAAACCCGGACTGTTTTTT. It is translated as CASSKPGLFF.

V and J are TRBV11-3 and TRBJ1-1; no definite D call. CDR3 length: 15 amino acids. V dropped 3 bases and J dropped 0 bases, with 11 bases sitting between them. Germline V gene data show CDR1 as SGHNT and CDR2 as YENEEA. In nucleotides, the CDR3 is TGTGCCAGCAGCTTGGAACCGGGATTGAACACTGAAGCTTTCTTT. Encoded protein: CASSLEPGLNTEAFF. The full variable domain, in which reference TRBV11-3 and TRBJ1-1 provide the parts outside the CDR3, is EAGVVQSPRYKIIEKKQPVAFWCNPISGHNTLYWYLQNLGQGPELLIRYENEEAVDDSQLPKDRFSAERLKGVDSTLKIQPAELGDSAVYLCASSLEPGLNTEAFFGQGTRLTVV.

V and J are TRBV7-2 and TRBJ1-4; 7 nucleotides agree with TRBD1. The CDR3 length is 15 residues. From germline, CDR1 is SGHTA and CDR2 FQGNSA. Trimming cost V 5 bases and J 7 bases; bases outside gene matches: 10. CDR3 bases: TGTGCCAGCAGCGCAGCCGGGACAGAGTCTGAAAAACTGTTTTTT. Its protein is CASSAAGTESEKLFF.

This clone is a singleton in its sample. In DNA form, the CDR3 reads TGTGCCAGCAGTTACAGCCAGGGTGGTGGCTACACCTTC. Protein: CASSYSQGGGYTF. The J gene is TRBJ1-2, the V gene TRBV6-5; D perhaps matches TRBD1 (5 bases). This CDR3 has 13 residues. V dropped 2 bases and J dropped 7 bases, with 11 bases sitting between them. Germline-derived CDR1 and CDR2 are MNHEY and SVGAGI.

This clone was recorded only once. The V and J genes are TRBV7-2 and TRBJ2-1, with D unclear. Trimming stripped 6 bases from V and 1 base from J, with 7 bases between. The CDR3 runs 13 residues. The V gene's germline CDR1 is SGHTA and CDR2 FQGNSA. CDR3 sequence: CASSSGSYNEQFF. The CDR3, as DNA: TGTGCCAGCAGTTCGGGTTCCTACAATGAGCAGTTCTTC. The full variable domain, completed using reference TRBV7-2 and TRBJ2-1, is GAGVSQSPSNKVTEKGKDVELRCDPISGHTALYWYRQSLGQGLEFLIYFQGNSAPDKSGLPSDRFSAERTGGSVSTLTIQRTQQEDSAVYLCASSSGSYNEQFFGPGTRLTVL.

This clone was seen more than once but under ten times. The V gene is TRBV2, the J gene TRBJ2-3; D is unresolved. V lost 2 bases and J 8 bases, leaving 5 bases between the germline ends. CDR1 and CDR2 from the germline V gene are SNHLY and FYNNEI. The length of the CDR3 is 11 residues. The CDR3 DNA follows: TGTGCCAGCAGTGAACTAACTACGCAGTATTTT. Its translation: CASSELTTQYF.

The chain couples TRBV4-1 to TRBJ1-2, with D tentatively TRBD1 (5 bases). Germline assignment: CDR1 MGHRA and CDR2 YSYEKL. The CDR3 loop spans 15 amino acids. Trimming stripped 4 bases from V and 3 bases from J, with 15 bases between. CDR3 sequence: CASSPGPGSDYGYTF. The CDR3 DNA reads as TGCGCCAGCAGCCCAGGGCCAGGGTCGGACTATGGCTACACCTTC.

This rearrangement joins TRBV4-2 to TRBJ1-1; no clear D. V lost 1 base and J lost 4, with 10 bases in between. The CDR3 sequence is 14 residues long. Germline V gives CDR1 LGHNA, CDR2 YNFKEQ. The CDR3 sequence: CASSQVRGSTEAFF. The CDR3 coding sequence is TGTGCCAGCAGCCAAGTGAGAGGGTCCACTGAAGCTTTCTTT.